This record covers a single T cell receptor (beta chain). TCR beta chains were sequenced at survey level with immunoSEQ. Only in-frame clones appear in the TCRdb table, and some are missing; sequencing was by immunoSEQ multiplex PCR. The repertoire holds 55,000 to 70,000 clones, with 80% to 95% as singletons. The clonotype was recovered from a man between 35 and 55 years old with rheumatoid arthritis. Sequencing was carried out using PBMCs.

CDR3 DNA: TGTGCCAGCAGACGAATAACGCCGGACGGACATCCCTATAGCAATCAGCCCCAGCATTTT. This gives the protein CASRRITPDGHPYSNQPQHF. The rearrangement uses TRBV7-8 and TRBJ1-5; a possible D gene is TRBD1 (5 bases). Germline V gives CDR1 SGHVS, CDR2 FQNEAQ. The V end was cut by 6 bases, the J end by 0 bases, with 27 bases between. The CDR3 loop spans 20 amino acids.